The 30 T cell receptor beta chains below all came from one sample that was sequenced in a study of CD8 T cells in ankylosing spondylitis. TCRdb reanalysed the 5' RACE reads using MiXCR and keeps one entry per CDR3 protein. The sample has about 33,000 distinct CDR3 sequences, approximately 15% seen once; the top ten hold 35% to 45%. Source material: blood. These receptors all come from a male donor with ankylosing spondylitis or in good health (not recorded which).

This clonotype appeared a few times. The rearrangement joins TRBV20-1 to TRBJ2-3; 8 bases match TRBD2. J lost 2 bases, V lost 5 bases, and 12 bases had no gene match. The CDR3 totals 16 residues. Germline V lookup: CDR1 DFQATT, CDR2 SNEGSKA (reference sequence). CDR3 in amino acids: CSAPRGRGAFTDTQYF. CDR3 DNA: TGCAGTGCTCCTCGGGGGCGGGGGGCTTTCACAGATACGCAGTATTTT.

The chain uses TRBV29-1 and TRBJ1-1, with D uncertain. The CDR3 is made up of 12 amino acids. V was trimmed by 5 bases and J by 1 base, leaving 8 bases between them. Germline CDR1 is SQVTM and CDR2 is ANQGSEA. In DNA form, the CDR3 reads TGCAGCGTTTACACAAAGAACACTGAAGCTTTCTTT. It encodes CSVYTKNTEAFF.

CDR3 in DNA: TGTGCCAGCAGCGTAGGGGCGGGAGTAGGAGCAGATACGCAGTATTTT. It encodes CASSVGAGVGADTQYF. The chain couples TRBV9 to TRBJ2-3, with TRBD2 matching over 7 bases. The germline V gene encodes CDR1 SGDLS and CDR2 YYNGEE. The length of the CDR3 is 16 residues. The trim removed 0 bases at V and 4 bases at J, leaving 8 bases unmatched. The full variable domain, its missing parts supplied by reference TRBV9 and TRBJ2-3, is DSGVTQTPKHLITATGQRVTLRCSPRSGDLSVYWYQQSLDQGLQFLIQYYNGEERAKGNILERFSAQQFPDLHSELNLSSLELGDSALYFCASSVGAGVGADTQYFGPGTRLTVL.

The sample holds a few counts of this clonotype. The rearrangement joins TRBV6-5 to TRBJ2-2, with D perhaps being TRBD1 or TRBD2 (6 bases each). The CDR3 consists of 17 residues. Per the germline V gene, CDR1 is MNHEY and CDR2 is SVGAGI. The V end lost 6 bases, the J end lost 1 base, and 18 bases lay between the germline ends. CDR3 amino acids: CASSLQGPSENTGELFF. The DNA of the CDR3 is TGTGCCAGCAGCCTTCAGGGGCCTAGCGAGAACACCGGGGAGCTGTTTTTT.

This clonotype has more than one count but fewer than ten. The CDR3, as DNA: TGTGCCAGCAGTCCGGGAGCCGGGACAGAAGGGGAAAAACTGTTTTTT. Protein: CASSPGAGTEGEKLFF. This sequence joins TRBV12-3 or TRBV12-4 and TRBJ1-4, with 7 nucleotides matching TRBD1. The J segment lost 8 bases and the V segment lost 5 bases, leaving 14 bases of the junction unmatched. The CDR3 extends over 16 amino acids.

V is TRBV6-6 and J is TRBJ1-6; weak D call: TRBD1 (5 bases). CDR1 MNHNY and CDR2 SVGAGI come from the germline V gene (reference sequence). The V gene lost 5 bases and the J gene lost 7 bases, with 9 bases spanning the gap. The CDR3 has 13 amino acids. CDR3 amino acids: CASSPRGNSPLHF. The CDR3 nucleotides read TGTGCCAGCAGTCCCCGGGGGAATTCACCCCTCCACTTT.

The CDR3 DNA sequence: TGTGCCAGCAGCCGCGACACCCCTAGCACAGATACGCAGTATTTT. Protein product: CASSRDTPSTDTQYF. The V gene is TRBV6-2 or TRBV6-3, the J gene TRBJ2-3; D uncertain. The V gene's germline CDR1 is MNHEY and CDR2 SVGEGT. This CDR3 contains 15 residues. V was pared by 6 bases and J by 0 bases, with 13 bases between.

This clonotype was detected a few times. The rearrangement links TRBV6-2 or TRBV6-3 to TRBJ1-4; D is uncertain. V was clipped by 5 bases and J by 7 bases, with 11 bases between them. The CDR3 runs 13 residues. Germline V lookup: CDR1 MNHEY, CDR2 SVGEGT. Here the CDR3 DNA reads TGTGCCAGCAGTCTTCTACGTCTTGAAAAACTGTTTTTT. Residues: CASSLLRLEKLFF.

This chain connects TRBV5-1 to TRBJ1-1, with D uncertain. The germline CDR1 and CDR2 sequences are SGHRS and YFSETQ. V was pared by 4 bases and J by 0 bases, with 10 bases between. The CDR3 consists of 14 residues. Here the CDR3 reads CASSRRDLNTEAFF. In nucleotides, the CDR3 is TGCGCCAGCAGCCGCAGAGACTTGAACACTGAAGCTTTCTTT.

This clonotype was recorded at least ten times. This chain joins TRBV4-2 and TRBJ2-5; TRBD2 might be the D (5 bases). This CDR3 spans 15 amino acids. V lost 0 bases, J lost 4 bases, and 12 bases lay in between. CDR1 and CDR2 (germline): LGHNA, YNFKEQ. The CDR3 loop reads CASSQDPRGSETQYF. In DNA, the CDR3 is TGTGCCAGCAGCCAAGATCCACGGGGTTCAGAGACCCAGTACTTC.

There are a few counts of this clonotype. The CDR3 protein is CASSQDLGSTGELFF. The CDR3 DNA reads TGTGCCAGCAGCCAAGATTTGGGGTCCACCGGGGAGCTGTTTTTT. The rearrangement joins TRBV14 to TRBJ2-2; D not resolved. The germline gives CDR1 SGHDN, CDR2 FVKESK. The CDR3 spans 15 residues. V lost 0 bases and J lost 4, with 9 bases in between. Based on the CDR3 plus reference TRBV14 and TRBJ2-2, the full variable domain is EAGVTQFPSHSVIEKGQTVTLRCDPISGHDNLYWYRRVMGKEIKFLLHFVKESKQDESGMPNNRFLAERTGGTYSTLKVQPAELEDSGVYFCASSQDLGSTGELFFGEGSRLTVL.

This clonotype appeared many times. CDR3 nucleotides: TGTGCCAGCACCATGGGGGACAGCGGTTACGAGCAGTACTTC. Its translation: CASTMGDSGYEQYF. The V gene is TRBV7-9, the J gene TRBJ2-7, with 7 bases fitting TRBD1. V dropped 7 bases and J dropped 4; count of bases not matched to a gene: 10. Per the germline V gene, CDR1 is SEHNR and CDR2 is FQNEAQ (reference sequence). The CDR3 extends over 14 amino acids. Looking up the rest from reference TRBV7-9 and TRBJ2-7 gives the full variable domain: DTGVSQNPRHKITKRGQNVTFRCDPISEHNRLYWYRQTLGQGPEFLTYFQNEAQLEKSRLLSDRFSAERPKGSFSTLEIQRTEQGDSAMYLCASTMGDSGYEQYFGPGTRLTVT.

The rearrangement joins TRBV29-1 to TRBJ2-1, with TRBD1 identical over 9 bases. Germline CDR1 reads SQVTM; CDR2 reads ANQGSEA. The CDR3 length is 16 residues. Trimming took 2 bases from V and 2 from J; bases not matched to a gene: 7. The CDR3: CSVETGTGRTYNEQFF. In DNA form, the CDR3 reads TGCAGCGTTGAAACCGGGACAGGGAGGACCTACAATGAGCAGTTCTTC.

This chain joins TRBV6-6 and TRBJ2-7; the D call may be TRBD1 or TRBD2 (5 bases each). Germline V gene data show CDR1 as MNHNY and CDR2 as SVGAGI (reference sequence). Trimming cost V 5 bases and J 3 bases, with 8 bases left between them. This CDR3 spans 12 amino acids. CDR3 nucleotides: TGTGCCAGCAGTCTGAGGGGCTACGAGCAGTACGTC. Translation: CASSLRGYEQYV.

J is TRBJ1-4 and V is TRBV20-1; D is possibly TRBD1 (6 bases). From germline, CDR1 is DFQATT and CDR2 SNEGSKA (reference sequence). V lost 4 bases and J lost 7, with 10 bases in between. The CDR3 covers 12 residues. The CDR3 DNA reads as TGCAGTGCTACAGGGGATGGTGAAAAACTGTTTTTT. Amino acid sequence: CSATGDGEKLFF.

In its sample, this clonotype was seen a few times. V and J are TRBV27 and TRBJ2-1; 7 bases match TRBD1. CDR1 is MNHEY, CDR2 SMNVEV, per germline (reference sequence). The CDR3 has 13 amino acids. Trimming at V came to 3 bases and at J to 8 bases, leaving 4 bases not matched to a gene. The CDR3 DNA is TGTGCCAGCAGTTTCTACAGGGGCGATGAGCAGTTCTTC. It is translated as CASSFYRGDEQFF.

This clonotype was found a few times. The chain is built from TRBV9 and TRBJ2-1; D is undetermined. The CDR3 totals 14 residues. The germline V gene encodes CDR1 SGDLS and CDR2 YYNGEE. The V and J ends lost 0 bases and 7 bases respectively, with 11 bases between them. The CDR3 DNA follows: TGTGCCAGCAGCGTAGGTTCATTGGAGAATGAGCAGTTCTTC. Amino acid sequence: CASSVGSLENEQFF.

This clonotype showed up just a few times. The CDR3 nucleotides read TGTGCCAGCAGCGTAGTTAGGGGGTTGGATGAGCAGTTCTTC. Translated, it gives CASSVVRGLDEQFF. The chain links TRBV7-2 to TRBJ2-1, with D possibly TRBD1 on 6 matching bases. V was pared by 5 bases and J by 8 bases, with 16 bases between. Germline assignment: CDR1 SGHTA and CDR2 FQGNSA. The CDR3 is 14 amino acids.

V is TRBV5-1 and J is TRBJ2-5; D may match TRBD1 or TRBD2 (6 bases each). Germline-derived CDR1 and CDR2 are SGHRS and YFSETQ. Trimming stripped 4 bases from V and 5 bases from J, with 15 bases between. This CDR3 has 14 residues. The CDR3 spells CASSETGRRETQYF. CDR3 DNA sequence: TGCGCCAGCAGCGAAACAGGGAGGAGGGAGACCCAGTACTTC.

The chain joins TRBV29-1 to TRBJ2-2; 9 bases fit TRBD1. V was pared by 7 bases and J by 0 bases, with 3 bases of the junction left unmatched. Germline loops: CDR1 SQVTM, CDR2 ANQGSEA. The CDR3 totals 14 residues. The CDR3 nucleotides are TGCAGCGGTCGACAGGGGGCGAACACCGGGGAGCTGTTTTTT. Its translation is CSGRQGANTGELFF.

This chain joins TRBV7-3 and TRBJ2-2; D is ambiguous. The V end was cut by 8 bases, the J end by 2 bases, with 3 bases between. Germline V gene sequence: CDR1 SGHTA, CDR2 FQGTGA. The CDR3 spans 11 residues. The CDR3 sequence is CASGNTGELFF. The CDR3 DNA is TGTGCCAGCGGTAACACCGGGGAGCTGTTTTTT.

The chain couples TRBV4-3 to TRBJ2-1; 16 nucleotides agree with TRBD2. V trimming: 3 bases; J trimming: 7 bases; junction bases outside the gene matches: 6. This CDR3 region has 17 residues. Germline assignment: CDR1 LGHNA and CDR2 YSLEER. The CDR3 nucleotides are TGCGCCAGCAGCCAGGGGACTAGCGGGGGGGATTTTAATGAGCAGTTCTTC. Residues: CASSQGTSGGDFNEQFF.

The chain is built from TRBV12-3 or TRBV12-4 and TRBJ2-3; 8 bases align to TRBD1. Trimming at V came to 0 bases and at J to 7 bases, leaving 9 bases not matched to a gene. The CDR3 contains 16 residues. As DNA, the CDR3 is TGTGCCAGCAGTTTAGCGGGACAGGCCCTTAGAAATACGCAGTATTTT. As protein: CASSLAGQALRNTQYF.

This clonotype has a handful of counts. This chain uses TRBV20-1 with TRBJ2-3; 9 nucleotides match TRBD2. V trimming: 5 bases; J trimming: 6 bases; junction bases outside the gene matches: 12. The CDR3 is 15 residues long. CDR1 is DFQATT, CDR2 SNEGSKA, per germline (reference sequence). The CDR3 DNA reads TGCAGTGCTGAGGCGGGGGGGCCGGGTAGTGATACGCAGTATTTT. This sequence encodes CSAEAGGPGSDTQYF.

This clonotype was detected a few times. The V gene is TRBV29-1, the J gene TRBJ1-1; the D gene is possibly TRBD1 (6 bases). Trimming cost V 4 bases and J 1 base, with 13 bases left between them. The germline gives CDR1 SQVTM, CDR2 ANQGSEA. The CDR3 contains 14 residues. The CDR3 sequence is CSVAPRGGNTEAFF. The CDR3 DNA is TGCAGCGTTGCCCCCAGGGGAGGGAACACTGAAGCTTTCTTT. Based on the CDR3 plus reference TRBV29-1 and TRBJ1-1, the full variable domain is SAVISQKPSRDICQRGTSLTIQCQVDSQVTMMFWYRQQPGQSLTLIATANQGSEATYESGFVIDKFPISRPNLTFSTLTVSNMSPEDSSIYLCSVAPRGGNTEAFFGQGTRLTVV.

The count of this clonotype is one. The chain is built from TRBV5-1 and TRBJ2-2; 9 nucleotides agree with TRBD1. CDR1 and CDR2 from the germline V gene are SGHRS and YFSETQ. V gave up 5 bases and J gave up 7 bases; unmatched junction bases: 9. CDR3 length equals 15 residues. The CDR3 spells CASRPGQGHGGELFF. CDR3 coding DNA: TGCGCCAGCAGGCCGGGACAGGGCCACGGCGGGGAGCTGTTTTTT. Variable domain in full (rest from reference TRBV5-1 and TRBJ2-2): KAGVTQTPRYLIKTRGQQVTLSCSPISGHRSVSWYQQTPGQGLQFLFEYFSETQRNKGNFPGRFSGRQFSNSRSEMNVSTLELGDSALYLCASRPGQGHGGELFFGEGSRLTVL.

This rearrangement joins TRBV7-2 to TRBJ2-5; D could derive from TRBD1 or TRBD2 (6 bases each). V was cut by 2 bases and J by 1 base, with 11 bases left in between. Germline assignment: CDR1 SGHTA and CDR2 FQGNSA. This CDR3 region has 15 residues. DNA of the CDR3: TGTGCCAGCAGCTTACTTCCGGGGGCCCAAGAGACCCAGTACTTC. Amino acids: CASSLLPGAQETQYF.

The chain is built from TRBV12-3 or TRBV12-4 and TRBJ2-2, with D perhaps matching TRBD1 or TRBD2 (5 bases each). This CDR3 has 15 amino acids. Trimming removed 6 bases at V and 5 bases at J, with 16 bases between. The DNA of the CDR3 is TGTGCCAGCAGCGAACTACTTGGGACGACCGGGGAGCTGTTTTTT. It encodes CASSELLGTTGELFF.

This clonotype has more than one count but fewer than ten. This rearrangement joins TRBV6-5 to TRBJ2-3, with TRBD1 matching 8 bases. J gave up 5 bases and V 4 bases, and 2 bases lay outside the gene matches. In germline, CDR1 is MNHEY, CDR2 SVGAGI. The CDR3 has 13 residues. The CDR3 reads CASSLDRGDTQYF. As DNA, the CDR3 is TGTGCCAGCAGTTTAGACAGGGGAGATACGCAGTATTTT.

The CDR3 sequence: CASTIRSTSTDTQYF. The CDR3 DNA reads TGTGCCAGCACCATCAGGAGCACTAGCACAGATACGCAGTATTTT. The chain couples TRBV7-9 to TRBJ2-3; D gene unclear. Trimming cost V 7 bases and J 0 bases, with 14 bases left between them. From germline, CDR1 is SEHNR and CDR2 FQNEAQ (reference sequence). The CDR3 consists of 15 residues.